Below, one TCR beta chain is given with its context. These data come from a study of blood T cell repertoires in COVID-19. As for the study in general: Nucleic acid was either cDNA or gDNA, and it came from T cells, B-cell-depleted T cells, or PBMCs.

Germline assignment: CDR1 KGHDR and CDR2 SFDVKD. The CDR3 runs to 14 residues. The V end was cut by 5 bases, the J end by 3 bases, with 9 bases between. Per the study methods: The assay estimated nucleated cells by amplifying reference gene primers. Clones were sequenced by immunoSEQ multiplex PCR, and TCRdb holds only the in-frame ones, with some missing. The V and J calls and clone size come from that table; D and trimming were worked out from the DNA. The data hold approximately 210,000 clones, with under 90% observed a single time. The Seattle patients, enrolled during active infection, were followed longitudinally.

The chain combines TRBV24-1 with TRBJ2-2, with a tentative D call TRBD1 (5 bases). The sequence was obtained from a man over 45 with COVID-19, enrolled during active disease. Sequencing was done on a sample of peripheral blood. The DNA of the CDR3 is TGTGCCACCAGTGGACAGTCCGACACCGGGGAGCTGTTTTTT. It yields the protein CATSGQSDTGELFF.